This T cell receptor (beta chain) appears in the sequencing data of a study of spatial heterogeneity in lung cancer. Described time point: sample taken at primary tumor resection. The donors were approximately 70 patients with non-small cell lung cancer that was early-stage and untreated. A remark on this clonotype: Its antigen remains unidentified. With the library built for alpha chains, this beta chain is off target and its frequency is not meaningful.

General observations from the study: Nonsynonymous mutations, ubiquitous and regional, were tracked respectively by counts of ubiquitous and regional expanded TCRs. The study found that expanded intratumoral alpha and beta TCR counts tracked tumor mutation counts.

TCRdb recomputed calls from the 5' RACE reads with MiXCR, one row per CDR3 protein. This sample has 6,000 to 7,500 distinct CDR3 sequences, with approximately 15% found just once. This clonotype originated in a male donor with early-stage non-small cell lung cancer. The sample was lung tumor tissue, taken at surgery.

In DNA form, the CDR3 reads TGTGCCAGCAGTTTGGCGACAGGGACCCATCAGCCCCAGCATTTT. It specifies CASSLATGTHQPQHF. The rearrangement links TRBV28 to TRBJ1-5; 7 bases agree with TRBD1. CDR1 and CDR2 (germline): MDHEN, SYDVKM. V dropped 3 bases and J dropped 5; count of bases not matched to a gene: 7. CDR3 length equals 15 residues.